Below, 23 T cell receptor beta chains from the same sample are listed, as sequenced in a study of patients and donors after allogeneic stem cell transplantation. TCRdb analysed the RT-PCR reads with MiXCR anew, one entry per CDR3 protein. The repertoire holds about 74,000 distinct CDR3 sequences, with about 25% as singletons. Material for sequencing was blood, either unsorted or a sorted T cell fraction (not recorded which). Every receptor here comes from a human donor who was either an allogeneic HSCT recipient or a stem cell or donor lymphocyte infusion donor (not recorded which). It is not recorded whose cells these are; they may come from a transplant donor.

The chain recombines TRBV6-2 or TRBV6-3 with TRBJ1-5, with 8 positions matching TRBD1. The CDR3 covers 19 residues. The germline V gene has CDR1 MNHEY and CDR2 SVGEGT. J was trimmed by 6 bases and V by 6 bases; bases with no gene match: 22. The DNA for the CDR3 is TGTGCCAGCAGCTTGTCGTCCAGGGGGCTTCTGATCAAGAGTCAGCCCCAGCATTTT. Translation gives CASSLSSRGLLIKSQPQHF.

This clonotype occurred a few times. The chain has TRBV5-1 and TRBJ1-1; D gene ambiguous. V dropped 2 bases and J dropped 8 bases, with 7 bases sitting between them. The CDR3 sequence is 11 residues long. CDR1 and CDR2 (germline): SGHRS, YFSETQ. In DNA form, the CDR3 reads TGCGCCAGCAGCTTAAATAGAGAAGCTTTCTTT. Protein sequence: CASSLNREAFF.

V and J are TRBV12-5 and TRBJ1-1; D is uncertain. Trimming removed 3 bases at V and 6 bases at J, with 17 bases between. The V gene's germline CDR1 is LGHNT and CDR2 FRNRAP. CDR3 length: 15 residues. The CDR3 loop is CASGFGVYSGSEAFF. CDR3 bases: TGTGCTAGTGGTTTTGGCGTGTATTCAGGCTCTGAAGCTTTCTTT.

This clonotype has only a few counts. The chain carries TRBV5-5 and TRBJ2-3; 7 nucleotides match TRBD2. The V gene's germline CDR1 is SGHKS and CDR2 YYEKEE (reference sequence). The V gene end was trimmed by 3 bases and the J gene end by 2 bases; junction bases not matched to a gene: 3. The CDR3 has 14 amino acids. The CDR3 DNA reads TGTGCCAGCAGCTGGGGACTACCCACAGATACGCAGTATTTT. This translates into CASSWGLPTDTQYF.

The genes are TRBV7-2 and TRBJ2-2; D is unresolved. The V gene lost 1 base and the J gene lost 9 bases, with 6 bases spanning the gap. The CDR3 covers 12 residues. Germline V lookup: CDR1 SGHTA, CDR2 FQGNSA. This CDR3 reads CASSLGGRELFF. As DNA, the CDR3 is TGTGCCAGCAGCTTAGGTGGCCGGGAGCTGTTTTTT.

This clonotype was observed a handful of times. The chain couples TRBV29-1 to TRBJ2-7; 8 positions agree with TRBD1. The CDR3 runs to 13 residues. Germline V CDR1 and CDR2: SQVTM, ANQGSEA. The trim removed 6 bases at V and 3 bases at J, leaving 7 bases unmatched. Written as DNA, the CDR3 is TGCAGCGTCGCTGGACAGGGAGACTACGAGCAGTACTTC. It encodes CSVAGQGDYEQYF.

The chain joins TRBV5-6 to TRBJ1-6, with TRBD1 matching over 7 bases. Per the germline V gene, CDR1 is SGHDT and CDR2 is YYEEEE. The CDR3 sequence is 17 residues long. V shed 4 bases, J shed 3 bases, and the junction held 10 bases outside the gene matches. The CDR3 DNA reads as TGTGCCAGCAGCAAACAGTCGGGACAGCTCTATAATTCACCCCTCCACTTT. Translating it yields CASSKQSGQLYNSPLHF.

The chain couples TRBV5-1 to TRBJ2-7, with TRBD1 matching over 7 bases. Losses at the gene ends were 3 bases for V and 1 base for J; bases not matched to a gene: 10. This CDR3 comprises 16 residues. Per germline, CDR1 SGHRS and CDR2 YFSETQ. The DNA of the CDR3 is TGCGCCAGCAGCTCCGATGGGACAGCGCTTTCCTACGAGCAGTACTTC. Encoded protein: CASSSDGTALSYEQYF.

V gene TRBV6-2 or TRBV6-3 combines with J gene TRBJ2-3; D gene ambiguous. V gave up 6 bases and J gave up 3 bases, with 16 bases separating them. CDR3 length equals 15 residues. Germline CDR1 MNHEY, CDR2 SVGEGT. CDR3 nucleotide sequence: TGTGCCAGCAGGCCCGCAGTAGGGCGTACAGATACGCAGTATTTT. Protein product: CASRPAVGRTDTQYF.

This clonotype was observed a handful of times. The J gene is TRBJ2-2, the V gene TRBV7-2; D not resolved. The CDR3 totals 14 residues. The V gene's germline CDR1 is SGHTA and CDR2 FQGNSA. V gave up 4 bases and J gave up 5 bases, with 11 bases separating them. CDR3 sequence: CASSSSRQTGELFF. The CDR3 bases are TGTGCCAGCAGCTCCAGCCGCCAGACCGGGGAGCTGTTTTTT.

This clonotype turned up a few times. This rearrangement joins TRBV20-1 to TRBJ2-3, with 9 bases lining up with TRBD2. Germline trimming cut 2 bases from V and 6 bases from J; bases unmatched to any gene: 12. From germline, CDR1 is DFQATT and CDR2 SNEGSKA (reference sequence). This CDR3 has 16 residues. DNA of the CDR3: TGCAGTGCTAGATCCCCGCTAGCGGGATATCTCGATACGCAGTATTTT. Residues: CSARSPLAGYLDTQYF.

The J gene is TRBJ1-1, the V gene TRBV6-5; 7 positions agree with TRBD1. Germline assignment: CDR1 MNHEY and CDR2 SVGAGI. V lost 2 bases and J lost 5; bases outside the gene matches: 5. This CDR3 spans 14 amino acids. CDR3 loop: CASSYPDRVTEAFF. DNA of the CDR3: TGTGCCAGCAGTTACCCCGACAGGGTGACTGAAGCTTTCTTT.

This clonotype showed up just a few times. The chain employs TRBV2 and TRBJ1-1; D is perhaps TRBD1 (5 bases). CDR1 and CDR2 from the germline V gene are SNHLY and FYNNEI. V was clipped by 4 bases and J by 4 bases, with 13 bases between them. This CDR3 has 14 amino acids. The CDR3 sequence is CASSVQGGVTEAFF. CDR3 coding DNA: TGTGCCAGCAGTGTTCAGGGAGGAGTCACTGAAGCTTTCTTT.

CDR3 in amino acids: CASSLANRLADNTGELFF. The CDR3 region has the DNA TGTGCCAGCAGCTTAGCGAACAGGCTAGCGGATAACACCGGGGAGCTGTTTTTT. The chain joins TRBV7-8 to TRBJ2-2; 7 positions match TRBD2. The CDR3 runs 18 residues. Trimming at V came to 0 bases and at J to 2 bases, leaving 9 bases not matched to a gene. The germline V gene encodes CDR1 SGHVS and CDR2 FQNEAQ.

This clonotype came up a few times. V usage is TRBV29-1 and J usage is TRBJ1-3, with TRBD1 identical over 7 bases. CDR1 and CDR2 from the germline V gene are SQVTM and ANQGSEA. The CDR3 is 14 residues long. V shed 0 bases, J shed 7 bases, and the junction held 6 bases outside the gene matches. The CDR3 loop reads CSVEETRQGNTIYF. The CDR3 coding sequence is TGCAGCGTTGAAGAAACTCGACAGGGTAACACCATATATTTT.

The chain uses TRBV7-9 and TRBJ2-7; no clear D gene. V lost 5 bases and J 2 bases, leaving 13 bases between the germline ends. Per germline, CDR1 SEHNR and CDR2 FQNEAQ (reference sequence). The CDR3 covers 14 residues. CDR3 amino acids: CASSLNGRTYEQYF. CDR3 DNA sequence: TGTGCCAGCAGCCTGAATGGGCGTACCTACGAGCAGTACTTC. The full variable domain, rest sourced from reference TRBV7-9 and TRBJ2-7, is DTGVSQNPRHKITKRGQNVTFRCDPISEHNRLYWYRQTLGQGPEFLTYFQNEAQLEKSRLLSDRFSAERPKGSFSTLEIQRTEQGDSAMYLCASSLNGRTYEQYFGPGTRLTVT.

This clonotype has a handful of counts. This sequence joins TRBV11-2 and TRBJ2-3, with 11 bases fitting TRBD2. The ends lost 5 bases at V and 0 bases at J; junction bases unmatched: 4. Per germline, CDR1 SGHAT and CDR2 FQNNGV. This CDR3 comprises 16 residues. The CDR3 sequence is CASSARLAGSTDTQYF. CDR3 nucleotide sequence: TGTGCCAGCAGCGCGCGACTAGCGGGGAGCACAGATACGCAGTATTTT.

V and J are TRBV5-1 and TRBJ2-3; 9 bases align to TRBD2. The germline gives CDR1 SGHRS, CDR2 YFSETQ. Germline trimming cut 7 bases from V and 1 base from J; bases unmatched to any gene: 10. There are 16 residues in the CDR3. CDR3 amino acids: CASSREGVGRTDTQYF. DNA of the CDR3: TGCGCCAGCTCGCGGGAGGGTGTAGGCCGCACAGATACGCAGTATTTT.

This chain joins TRBV29-1 and TRBJ2-3; tentative D call: TRBD2 (6 bases). Germline lookup yields CDR1 SQVTM and CDR2 ANQGSEA. V was pared by 7 bases and J by 1 base, with 18 bases between. This CDR3 spans 15 amino acids. The CDR3 sequence is CSAIFRDSRTDTQYF. CDR3 bases: TGCAGCGCGATATTCCGGGACTCACGCACAGATACGCAGTATTTT.

This chain joins TRBV12-3 or TRBV12-4 and TRBJ2-2, with D perhaps TRBD1 (5 bases). The CDR3 loop spans 14 amino acids. The V end was cut by 7 bases, the J end by 3 bases, with 12 bases between. CDR3 bases: TGTGCCAGCAAGCTACCCAGGGACACCGGGGAGCTGTTTTTT. Translation: CASKLPRDTGELFF.

This clonotype was recorded a few times. The CDR3 here is CASSLSGPDTQYF. The DNA of the CDR3 is TGTGCCAGCAGCTTAAGTGGACCAGATACGCAGTATTTT. The chain links TRBV11-3 to TRBJ2-3; D remains ambiguous. Germline values: CDR1 SGHNT, CDR2 YENEEA. V shed 2 bases and J shed 4 bases, with 7 bases lying between them. The CDR3 totals 13 residues.

The chain couples TRBV15 to TRBJ2-3; no reliable D call. CDR3 length: 12 amino acids. Trimming left V 0 bases short and J 7 bases short, with 5 bases between. Germline CDR1 LNHNV, CDR2 YYDKDF (reference sequence). The CDR3 DNA reads TGTGCCACCAGCAGAGATGTGTATACGCAGTATTTT. It encodes CATSRDVYTQYF.

Many counts were recorded for this clonotype. The rearrangement links TRBV5-1 to TRBJ1-2; possible D gene TRBD1, 5 bases. Germline V gene lookup returns CDR1 SGHRS and CDR2 YFSETQ. Trimming took 2 bases from V and 4 from J, leaving 9 bases between them. This CDR3 is 13 amino acids long. CDR3 protein: CASSFGAIYGYTF. In DNA, the CDR3 is TGCGCCAGCAGCTTCGGGGCTATCTATGGCTACACCTTC.